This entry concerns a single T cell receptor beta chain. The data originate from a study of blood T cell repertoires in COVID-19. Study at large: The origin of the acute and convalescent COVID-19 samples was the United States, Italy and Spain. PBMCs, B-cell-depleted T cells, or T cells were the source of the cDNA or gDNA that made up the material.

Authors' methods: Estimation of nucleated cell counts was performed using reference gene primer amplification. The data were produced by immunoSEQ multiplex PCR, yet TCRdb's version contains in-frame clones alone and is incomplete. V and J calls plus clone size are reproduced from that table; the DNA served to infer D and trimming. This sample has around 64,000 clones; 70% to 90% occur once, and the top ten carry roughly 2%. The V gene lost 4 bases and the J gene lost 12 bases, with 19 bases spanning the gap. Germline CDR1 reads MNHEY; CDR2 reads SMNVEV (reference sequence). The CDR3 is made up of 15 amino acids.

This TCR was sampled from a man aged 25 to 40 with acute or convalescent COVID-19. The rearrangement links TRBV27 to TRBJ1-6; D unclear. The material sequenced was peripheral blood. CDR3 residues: CASSSRSDPLIPLHF. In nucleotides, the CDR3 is TGTGCCAGCAGTTCCCGCTCGGATCCACTAATACCCCTCCACTTT.